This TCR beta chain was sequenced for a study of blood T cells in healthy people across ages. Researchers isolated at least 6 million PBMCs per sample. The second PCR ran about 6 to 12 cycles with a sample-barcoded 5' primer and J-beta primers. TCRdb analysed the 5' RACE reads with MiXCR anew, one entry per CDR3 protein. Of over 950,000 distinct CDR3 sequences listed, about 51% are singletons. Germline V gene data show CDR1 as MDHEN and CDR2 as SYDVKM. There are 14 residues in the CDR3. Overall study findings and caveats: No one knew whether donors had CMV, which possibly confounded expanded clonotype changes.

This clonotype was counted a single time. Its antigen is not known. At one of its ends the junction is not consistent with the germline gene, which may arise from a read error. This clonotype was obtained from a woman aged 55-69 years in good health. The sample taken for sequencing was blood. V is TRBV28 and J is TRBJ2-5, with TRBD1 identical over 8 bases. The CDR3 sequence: CTSSTLDRVYGQYF. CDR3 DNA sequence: TGTACCAGCAGTACGTTGGACAGGGTATACGGGCAGTACTTC.